A single T cell receptor beta chain is shown here with its context. There is no known antigen for this receptor. The sample holds no much larger clone one base away, and base qualities are not on file. This specimen comes from a study of beta chain features in type 1 diabetes (dated by TCRdb to between 2017 and 2018). Context from the whole study: No differences in mean age, gender distribution, total cell number or subset yield were found between patients and healthy donors. A total of roughly 98,000,000 sorted cells were examined across all samples, and RNA yield correlated strongly with the number of cells per subset. The study compared the TCRB repertoires of sorted circulating CD4+ T cell subsets in recently diagnosed type 1 diabetes patients with those in matched healthy donors. Regulatory and stem cell-like memory subsets were isolated from only 8 patients and roughly eight healthy donors, whereas naive and central memory subsets came from all 30 or so donors.

The High Capacity cDNA Reverse Transcription Kit was used to reverse transcribe all of the isolated RNA, meaning that expressed TCRB transcripts were what got sequenced. Naive, central memory and regulatory T cell samples underwent deep immunoSEQ sequencing, averaging approximately 3.5 million total reads per sample. After sorted cells were lysed in RLT buffer, RNA was extracted with DNase-treated RNeasy Micro or Mini kits, with the choice depending on cell number. Each cell subset was processed on its own to prevent cross-contamination, while patient and healthy donor samples were processed together. The immunoSEQ multiplex PCR was used to amplify TCRB sequences from cDNA, generating 87-bp fragments that spanned the CDR3 region. Sequencing of the amplicons was done on the Illumina HiSeq platform. The study's own analysis went as follows. PCR bias was computationally corrected using synthetic template baselines, reads within Hamming distance 2 were collapsed, and singletons that could not be merged were discarded. By aligning reads against IMGT, V, D and J genes, CDR3 length, and insertions or deletions at six rearrangement sites were assigned. Within each subset, clonotype counts were normalized to the number of sorted cells before true diversity and Gini coefficients were calculated with the tcR R package. The overlap coefficient, calculated on TCRB nucleotide sequences, was used to quantify repertoire sharing. As a proxy for the pre-selection repertoire, out-of-frame TCRB sequences from naive cells were analyzed. The source is immuneACCESS, and TCRdb retained only in-frame sequences with V and J called. Part of the clones is not carried over; for the studies checked, unresolved V genes explain less than half of this, and the remainder is unexplained. Clone size and V and J calls were adopted from that table, with D and trimming inferred from the DNA. The sample table records 400,000 to 600,000 clones; approximately 30% of these occur just once. The ten largest make up roughly 0.066% of the sample.

Each donor gave one peripheral blood draw, roughly 110 mL on average, collected into heparinised tubes. A BD FACSAria II was used to sort naive, central memory, regulatory and stem cell-like memory CD4+ T cells with a panel that included CD45RO, CCR7, CD25, CD127, CD95 and CD27. Every sorted population had a purity above 95%. PBMCs were separated immediately by Lymphoprep density gradient centrifugation and were stained directly, without being cultured. So that batch effects would be minimized, each experiment stained and sorted samples in pairs, pairing one healthy donor with one patient. The V end loses 5 bases and the J end loses 4 bases, and a stretch of 20 bases separates them. The CDR3 contains 16 residues, cysteine and phenylalanine counted. The sequence is cut down to CDR3 DNA, 48 bases in frame from base 1. Sequences SEHNR (CDR1) and FQNEAQ (CDR2) are obtained from the germline V gene (reference sequence).

Paper-wide results and their limitations: Shorter templates might be favored by PCR, yet because patient and control samples were amplified and corrected together, any such skew would affect both groups equally. Type 1 diabetes patients showed a moderate but significant shortening of TCRB CDR3 length in all four CD4+ subsets. Naive, central memory and regulatory TCRB repertoires appeared more similar among patients than among healthy donors. HLA sub-analyses involved small numbers of individuals, so any influence of HLA type on TCRB rearrangement remained unresolved. At VDJ recombination sites, type 1 diabetes patients had fewer insertions and more deleted nucleotides, which implies abnormalities in thymic rearrangement. Because cDNA was sequenced instead of genomic DNA, activated cells with high expression could be over-represented, although the groups did not differ in activation or CD3 levels.

The chain was built from TRBV7-9 and TRBJ1-1; no D gene is confidently identified. The sequence was obtained from a young man in good health. The sequenced sample consisted of naive CD4+ T cells from blood. In light of the paper, this sample's cell subset or site label describes: true naive CD4+ T cells. CDR3 reads: CASSTDKGLVVTEAFF. The nucleotides read TGTGCCAGCAGCACAGACAAAGGTCTCGTCGTCACTGAAGCTTTCTTT.